Below, 13 T cell receptor beta chains from the same sample are listed, as sequenced in a study of STAT3 mutations in large granular lymphocyte leukemia (dated by TCRdb to the late 2010s). General study outcomes and caveats: At least one immunodominant TCRbeta clonotype was present in every T-LGLL patient, and multiple immunodominant subclonotypes appeared in about half of the T-LGLL patients.

The antigens of these receptors remain unknown. Libraries were made using the immunoSEQ multiplex PCR assay. TCRdb holds this immuneACCESS table with in-frame rearrangements only. Some clones are missing; in checked studies, unresolved V genes explain under half, and the rest has no known cause. The sample has about 42,000 clones on record, about three quarters of them singletons. 0.43% of the sample goes to the ten largest clones. Sequenced: PBMCs. These TCRs come from a human donor with T large granular lymphocyte leukemia. Some clones in this sample may be carry-over from other donors' samples.

V gene TRBV28 combines with J gene TRBJ1-2, with 7 bases that match TRBD1. V was pared by 6 bases and J by 9 bases, with 19 bases of the junction left unmatched. Germline V gene data show CDR1 as MDHEN and CDR2 as SYDVKM. The CDR3 has 16 amino acids. CDR3 nucleotides: TGTGCCAGCAGCTCCATCGATGACAGGGCAGGGGGACGCTACACCTTC. The encoded protein is CASSSIDDRAGGRYTF.

This clone appeared a few times. The chain couples TRBV6-5 to TRBJ2-1; the match to TRBD2 covers 8 bases. This CDR3 spans 14 amino acids. Germline V gene lookup returns CDR1 MNHEY and CDR2 SVGAGI. The V gene end was trimmed by 5 bases and the J gene end by 6 bases; junction bases not matched to a gene: 6. Here the CDR3 DNA reads TGTGCCAGCAGTAACCCGGGAGGGGCCAATGAGCAGTTCTTC. It translates to CASSNPGGANEQFF.

The V and J genes are TRBV7-2 and TRBJ1-2; D uncertain. Trimming stripped 1 base from V and 0 bases from J, with 12 bases between. Germline V gene data show CDR1 as SGHTA and CDR2 as FQGNSA. The CDR3 consists of 16 residues. CDR3 loop: CASSLVPRTSNYGYTF. The CDR3, as DNA: TGTGCCAGCAGCTTAGTCCCCAGGACGTCTAACTATGGCTACACCTTC. The full variable domain, with the rest looked up from reference TRBV7-2 and TRBJ1-2, is GAGVSQSPSNKVTEKGKDVELRCDPISGHTALYWYRQSLGQGLEFLIYFQGNSAPDKSGLPSDRFSAERTGGSVSTLTIQRTQQEDSAVYLCASSLVPRTSNYGYTFGSGTRLTVV.

The V and J genes are TRBV6-5 and TRBJ1-2; D is unclear. V gave up 5 bases and J gave up 2 bases, with 9 bases separating them. CDR3 length: 13 amino acids. Germline V gives CDR1 MNHEY, CDR2 SVGAGI. CDR3 DNA sequence: TGTGCCAGCAGTCCTAACACGAACTATGGCTACACCTTC. This encodes CASSPNTNYGYTF.

V usage is TRBV7-8 and J usage is TRBJ2-5; the match to TRBD2 covers 10 bases. The CDR3 spans 16 residues. CDR1 and CDR2 from the germline V gene are SGHVS and FQNEAQ. J was trimmed by 1 base and V by 5 bases; bases with no gene match: 7. The CDR3 DNA sequence: TGTGCCAGCAGCCCCCTAGCGGGGGTGACCCAAGAGACCCAGTACTTC. Encoded protein: CASSPLAGVTQETQYF. The full variable domain, in which reference TRBV7-8 and TRBJ2-5 provide the parts outside the CDR3, is GAGVSQSPRYKVAKRGQDVALRCDPISGHVSLFWYQQALGQGPEFLTYFQNEAQLDKSGLPSDRFFAERPEGSVSTLKIQRTQQEDSAVYLCASSPLAGVTQETQYFGPGTRLLVL.

On this clone: Relative to the germline gene, one junction end is altered; a read error may explain this. This rearrangement joins TRBV28 to TRBJ1-4, with D perhaps matching TRBD1 (5 bases). This CDR3 is 15 amino acids long. Germline CDR1 reads MDHEN; CDR2 reads SYDVKM. The CDR3, as DNA: TGCGCCAGCAGTTTACTCAGGACAAGAGGGGAAAAACTGTTTTTT. Translated: CASSLLRTRGEKLFF.

V is TRBV14 and J is TRBJ2-7; tentatively, D is TRBD2 (6 bases). Germline V gives CDR1 SGHDN, CDR2 FVKESK. Trimming cost V 4 bases and J 6 bases, with 13 bases left between them. There are 13 residues in the CDR3. CDR3: CASSLGSMGEQYF. CDR3 DNA: TGTGCCAGCAGCCTCGGGAGTATGGGCGAGCAGTACTTC.

The V call is TRBV2, the J call TRBJ1-1; TRBD1 is a possible D gene (5 bases). The CDR3 is 14 amino acids. The germline CDR1 and CDR2 sequences are SNHLY and FYNNEI. The germline V and J ends were trimmed by 6 bases and 2 bases, with 13 bases remaining between them. CDR3 loop: CASSRHQGNTEAFF. The CDR3 region has the DNA TGTGCCAGCAGCCGACACCAGGGTAACACTGAAGCTTTCTTT.

The CDR3 region has the DNA TGTGCCAGCTCCGGGGGTTCCTACGAGCAGTACTTC. The encoded protein is CASSGGSYEQYF. The chain links TRBV28 to TRBJ2-7, with D perhaps matching TRBD2 (6 bases). The length of the CDR3 is 12 residues. Trimming took off 8 bases at V and 1 base at J, with 9 bases between the two ends. Per germline, CDR1 MDHEN and CDR2 SYDVKM.

J is TRBJ1-3 and V is TRBV7-9; no reliable D call. Germline CDR1 SEHNR, CDR2 FQNEAQ (reference sequence). The CDR3 contains 12 residues. The V end was cut by 7 bases, the J end by 3 bases, with 7 bases between. CDR3 region: CASTLSGNTIYF. DNA of the CDR3: TGTGCCAGCACCTTGAGTGGAAACACCATATATTTT.

The CDR3 DNA follows: TGTGCCAGCAGCCTTCTAGCGGGGGGGCAAGATACGCAGTATTTT. Amino acids: CASSLLAGGQDTQYF. The V call is TRBV7-2, the J call TRBJ2-3; 12 positions match TRBD2. Germline CDR1 reads SGHTA; CDR2 reads FQGNSA. The V segment lost 5 bases and the J segment 5 bases; nucleotides outside the gene matches: 5. The CDR3 covers 15 residues.

V usage is TRBV15 and J usage is TRBJ1-4, with 9 bases lining up with TRBD1. This CDR3 has 17 residues. Germline V CDR1 and CDR2: LNHNV, YYDKDF (reference sequence). The V gene end was trimmed by 6 bases and the J gene end by 0 bases; junction bases not matched to a gene: 8. This chain's CDR3 is CATSRTGQGSTNEKLFF. The DNA for the CDR3 is TGTGCCACCAGTCGCACGGGACAGGGTTCAACTAATGAAAAACTGTTTTTT.

The rearrangement joins TRBV25-1 to TRBJ2-1; D possibly corresponds to TRBD1 (5 bases). The V end was cut by 1 base, the J end by 1 base, with 8 bases between. From germline, CDR1 is MGHDK and CDR2 SYGVNS. CDR3 length: 15 amino acids. The CDR3 DNA sequence: TGTGCCAGCAGTGAATCAGCAGGGTCCTACAATGAGCAGTTCTTC. Protein product: CASSESAGSYNEQFF.